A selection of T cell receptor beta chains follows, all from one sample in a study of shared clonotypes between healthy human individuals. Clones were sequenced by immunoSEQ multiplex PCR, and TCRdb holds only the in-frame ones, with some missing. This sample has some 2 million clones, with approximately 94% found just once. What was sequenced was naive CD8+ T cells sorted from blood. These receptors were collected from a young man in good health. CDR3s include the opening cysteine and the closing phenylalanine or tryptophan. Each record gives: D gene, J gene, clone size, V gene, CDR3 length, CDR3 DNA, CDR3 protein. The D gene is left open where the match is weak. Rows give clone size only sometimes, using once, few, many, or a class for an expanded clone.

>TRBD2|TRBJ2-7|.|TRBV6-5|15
TGTGCCAGCAGTTACTCTAGGACTAGCGCAGACGAGCAGTACTTC
CASSYSRTSADEQYF
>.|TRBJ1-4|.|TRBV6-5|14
TGTGCCAGCAGTTACAGGGTCGGGGGTGAAAAACTGTTTTTT
CASSYRVGGEKLFF
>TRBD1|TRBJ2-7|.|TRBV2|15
TGTGCCAGCAGTTACCCGACAGGGGCCGGCTACGAGCAGTACTTC
CASSYPTGAGYEQYF
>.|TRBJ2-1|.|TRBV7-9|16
TGTGCCAGCAGCCCAAGGGTGGGGAGCTCCTACAATGAGCAGTTCTTC
CASSPRVGSSYNEQFF
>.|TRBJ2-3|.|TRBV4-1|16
TGCGCCAGCAGCCAAGTCGGGGGCCGGAGCACAGATACGCAGTATTTT
CASSQVGGRSTDTQYF
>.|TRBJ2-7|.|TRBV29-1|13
TGCAGCGTTCTACTGGGGACCGTCTACGAGCAGTACTTC
CSVLLGTVYEQYF
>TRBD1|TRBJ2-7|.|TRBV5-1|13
TGCGCCAGCAGCTCGACAGGGGGGTACGAGCAGTACTTC
CASSSTGGYEQYF
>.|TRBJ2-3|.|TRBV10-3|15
TGTGCCATCAGTGAAGGAAGCGGAAGCACAGATACGCAGTATTTT
CAISEGSGSTDTQYF
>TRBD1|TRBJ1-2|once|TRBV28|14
TGTGCCAGCAGCGCCCGACAGGGACAGTATGGCTACACCTTC
CASSARQGQYGYTF
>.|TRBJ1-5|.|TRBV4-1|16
TGCGCCAGCAGCCAAACTCCGGGATCCGGCGGTCAGCCCCAGCATTTT
CASSQTPGSGGQPQHF
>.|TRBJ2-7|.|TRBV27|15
TGTGCCAGCAGTTTATCGCGAGGCGTGAGCTACGAGCAGTACTTC
CASSLSRGVSYEQYF
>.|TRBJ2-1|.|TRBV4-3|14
TGCGCCAGCAGCCAAGGGCAGGGTTACAATGAGCAGTTCTTC
CASSQGQGYNEQFF
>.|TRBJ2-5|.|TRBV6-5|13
TGTGCCAGCAGGGACACTGGTTGGGAGACCCAGTACTTC
CASRDTGWETQYF
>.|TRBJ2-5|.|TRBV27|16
TGTGCCAGCACCACTTCGACGGCAAGGCCTGAAGAGACCCAGTACTTC
CASTTSTARPEETQYF
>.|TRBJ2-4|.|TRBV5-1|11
TGCGCCAGCAGCTTGGGACCAAAGATGTACTTC
CASSLGPKMYF
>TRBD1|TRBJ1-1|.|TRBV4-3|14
TGCGCCAGCAGCCAAGGACAGGGGGGGACTGAAGCTTTCTTT
CASSQGQGGTEAFF
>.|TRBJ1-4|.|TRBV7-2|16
TGTGCCAGCAGCTCGACAGTACTCAGGGCTAATGAAAAACTGTTTTTT
CASSSTVLRANEKLFF
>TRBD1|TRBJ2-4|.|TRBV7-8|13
TGTGCCAGCAGCTTGGTACCCGGGACAGTGCCCGTTTTC
CASSLVPGTVPVF
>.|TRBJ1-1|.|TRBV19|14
TGTGCCAGTATTGGGCAGCCACAGAACACTGAAGCTTTCTTT
CASIGQPQNTEAFF
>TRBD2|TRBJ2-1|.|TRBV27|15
TGTGCCAGCAGTTTCGGGCTAGCGGCCTACAATGAGCAGTTCTTC
CASSFGLAAYNEQFF
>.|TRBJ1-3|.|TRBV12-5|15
TGTGCTAGTGTCGGGGGGCTCAGCTCTGGAAACACCATATATTTT
CASVGGLSSGNTIYF
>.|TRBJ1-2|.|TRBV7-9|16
TGTGCCAGCAGCCCCCGACAGGAGGCCCCTAACTATGGCTACACCTTC
CASSPRQEAPNYGYTF
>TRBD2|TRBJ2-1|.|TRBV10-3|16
TGTGCCATCAGTGTCCCTGGGGGGGTCTCCTACAATGAGCAGTTCTTC
CAISVPGGVSYNEQFF
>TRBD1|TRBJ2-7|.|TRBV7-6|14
TGTGCCAGCAGGGAAGAGACAGGGGCCTCCGAGCAGTACTTC
CASREETGASEQYF
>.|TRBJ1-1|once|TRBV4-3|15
TGCGCCAGCAGCCAAGATATGGGGCTGAACACTGAAGCTTTCTTT
CASSQDMGLNTEAFF
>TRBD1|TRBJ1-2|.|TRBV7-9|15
TGTGCCAGCAGCTTCCAGGGGGCAGCGACCTATGGCTACACCTTC
CASSFQGAATYGYTF
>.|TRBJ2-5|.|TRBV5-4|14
TGTGCCAGCAGCCAACTCAGGGGTGCGGAGACCCAGTACTTC
CASSQLRGAETQYF
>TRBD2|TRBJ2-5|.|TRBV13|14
TGTGCCAGCAGCATGGGACTAGCAGGGGAGACCCAGTACTTC
CASSMGLAGETQYF
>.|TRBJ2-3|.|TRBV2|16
TGTGCCAGTGCGGGGAGCATTGACTCTAGCACAGATACGCAGTATTTT
CASAGSIDSSTDTQYF
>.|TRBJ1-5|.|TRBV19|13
TGTGCCAGTAGTATAGTGGGGTTTCAGCCCCAGCATTTT
CASSIVGFQPQHF
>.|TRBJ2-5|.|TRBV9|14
TGTGCCAGCAGCTATGACGCGGCCCTAGAGACCCAGTACTTC
CASSYDAALETQYF
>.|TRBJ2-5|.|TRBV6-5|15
TGTGCCAGCAGTAGCCCGGGAACAGGCCAAGAGACCCAGTACTTC
CASSSPGTGQETQYF
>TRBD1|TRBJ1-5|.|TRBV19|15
TGTGCCAGTAGTATAGGACAGGGGGGAAATCAGCCCCAGCATTTT
CASSIGQGGNQPQHF
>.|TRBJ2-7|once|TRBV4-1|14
TGCGCCAGCAGCCAAGATCCCGGGTCTGGAGAGCAGTACTTC
CASSQDPGSGEQYF
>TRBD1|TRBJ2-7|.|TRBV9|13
TGTGCCAGCAGCCCAGGGGGCTGGGACGAGCAGTACTTC
CASSPGGWDEQYF
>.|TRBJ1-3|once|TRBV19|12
TGTGCCAGTACGCCGAGTTTCAACACCATATATTTT
CASTPSFNTIYF
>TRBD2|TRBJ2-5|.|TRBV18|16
TGTGCCAGCTCACCACTATATCTAGCGGAGGGAGAGACCCAGTACTTC
CASSPLYLAEGETQYF
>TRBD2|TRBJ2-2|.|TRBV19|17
TGTGCCAGTAGTATATTAACGGGAGGGCTTTCAACCGGGGAGCTGTTTTTT
CASSILTGGLSTGELFF
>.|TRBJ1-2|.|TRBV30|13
TGTGCCTGGGCCCCCCGGGGATGGACTGGCTACACCTTC
CAWAPRGWTGYTF
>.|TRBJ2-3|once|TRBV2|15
TGTGCCAGCAGTGACGGGACACCTAGCACAGATACGCAGTATTTT
CASSDGTPSTDTQYF
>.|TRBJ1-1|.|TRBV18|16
TGTGCCAGCTCACCACGAACGGCAGCCTCTAACACTGAAGCTTTCTTT
CASSPRTAASNTEAFF
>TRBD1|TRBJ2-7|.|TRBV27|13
TGTGCCAGTTCCACAGGGGGTTCCTACGAGCAGTACTTC
CASSTGGSYEQYF
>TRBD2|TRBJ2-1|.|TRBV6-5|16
TGTGCCAGCAGTTACTCGCAAGGCGGGGGGGCGAATGAGCAGTTCTTC
CASSYSQGGGANEQFF
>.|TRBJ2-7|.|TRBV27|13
TGTGCCAGCAGGCTAAGAGGGGGCTACGAGCAGTACTTC
CASRLRGGYEQYF
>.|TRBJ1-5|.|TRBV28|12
TGTGCCAGCAGCACAGGGAATCAGCCCCAGCATTTT
CASSTGNQPQHF
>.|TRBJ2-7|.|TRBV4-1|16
TGCGCCAGCAGCCAAGAAGTAGGAGACCTCTCCTACGAGCAGTACTTC
CASSQEVGDLSYEQYF
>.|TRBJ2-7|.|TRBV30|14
TGTGCCTGGAGGGGGGCGGGACAGACGAACGAGCAGTACTTC
CAWRGAGQTNEQYF
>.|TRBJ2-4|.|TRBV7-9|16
TGTGCCAGCAGCTTAGATGAGACAGCCTCCCTTGACATTCAGTACTTC
CASSLDETASLDIQYF
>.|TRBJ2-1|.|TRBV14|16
TGTGCCAGCACCCCCAGGGCCGGGACACTCTACAATGAGCAGTTCTTC
CASTPRAGTLYNEQFF
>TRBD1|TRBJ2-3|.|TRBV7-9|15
TGTGCCAGCAGCCAACGGACAGGGCCCACAGATACGCAGTATTTT
CASSQRTGPTDTQYF
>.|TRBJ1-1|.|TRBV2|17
TGTGCCAGCAGTGAAACCCCCCCTTGGGGAGAGAACACTGAAGCTTTCTTT
CASSETPPWGENTEAFF
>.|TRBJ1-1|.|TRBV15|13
TGTGCCACCAGCACATGGGAGACCACTGAAGCTTTCTTT
CATSTWETTEAFF
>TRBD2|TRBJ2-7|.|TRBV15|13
TGTGCCACCAGGCCAGCGGGGGAATACGAGCAGTACTTC
CATRPAGEYEQYF
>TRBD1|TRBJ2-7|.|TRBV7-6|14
TGTGCCAGCAGCTTGGGACAGGCCCCCTACGAGCAGTACTTC
CASSLGQAPYEQYF
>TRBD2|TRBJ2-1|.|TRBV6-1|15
TGTGCCAGCAGTGAACCGACTAGCGGGAGATCCGAGCAGTTCTTC
CASSEPTSGRSEQFF
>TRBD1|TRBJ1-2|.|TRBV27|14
TGTGCCAGCAGCTGGGACAGCCAGGGCTATGGCTACACCTTC
CASSWDSQGYGYTF